The 30 T cell receptor beta chains below were found in one sample sequenced in a study of blood T cell repertoires in COVID-19. The protocol was immunoSEQ multiplex PCR, while the TCRdb copy is restricted to in-frame clones and leaves out a portion. The table records 110,000 to 150,000 clones, approximately 73% of them present only once. The sequencing input was peripheral blood. Receptors originate from a man aged 55 to 69 with acute or convalescent COVID-19.

This chain connects TRBV11-3 to TRBJ2-3; D is perhaps TRBD1 (6 bases). Germline loops: CDR1 SGHNT, CDR2 YENEEA. CDR3 size: 14 residues. Trimming left V 5 bases short and J 0 bases short, with 9 bases between. CDR3 in amino acids: CASSDQGSTDTQYF. The CDR3 bases are TGTGCCAGCAGCGATCAGGGGAGCACAGATACGCAGTATTTT. Filled out from reference TRBV11-3 and TRBJ2-3, the complete variable domain reads EAGVVQSPRYKIIEKKQPVAFWCNPISGHNTLYWYLQNLGQGPELLIRYENEEAVDDSQLPKDRFSAERLKGVDSTLKIQPAELGDSAVYLCASSDQGSTDTQYFGPGTRLTVL.

This clone was detected only a few times. V is TRBV10-3 and J is TRBJ2-7; 12 bases line up with TRBD1. CDR3 length: 15 residues. Trimming cost V 4 bases and J 2 bases; bases outside gene matches: 3. CDR1 is ENHRY, CDR2 SYGVKD, per germline. The CDR3 loop reads CAISGGTGGAYEQYF. DNA for the CDR3: TGTGCCATCAGTGGTGGGACAGGGGGCGCCTACGAGCAGTACTTC.

The chain combines TRBV27 with TRBJ2-5, with 12 bases identical to TRBD2. The ends lost 5 bases at V and 5 bases at J; junction bases unmatched: 12. Germline lookup yields CDR1 MNHEY and CDR2 SMNVEV (reference sequence). CDR3 size: 17 residues. In nucleotides, the CDR3 is TGTGCCAGCAGTCAACTAGCGGGAGGCCCCTGGATTGAGACCCAGTACTTC. Amino acids: CASSQLAGGPWIETQYF.

This clone came up once. The gene calls are TRBV2 and TRBJ2-1; 13 positions match TRBD2. CDR1 is SNHLY, CDR2 FYNNEI, per germline. CDR3 length equals 15 residues. The trim removed 7 bases at V and 8 bases at J, leaving 8 bases unmatched. The CDR3 DNA reads TGTGCCAGCAACTTACTAGCGGGAGGGCAGGATGAGCAGTTCTTC. This translates into CASNLLAGGQDEQFF.

The J gene is TRBJ2-3, the V gene TRBV6-5; possibly TRBD1 for D (5 bases). The CDR3 runs 14 residues. Trimming pared 8 bases from V and 0 bases from J, leaving 12 bases between. Germline V gene data show CDR1 as MNHEY and CDR2 as SVGAGI. As DNA, the CDR3 is TGTGCCAGCGGGCTAGGGGCTAGCACAGATACGCAGTATTTT. As protein: CASGLGASTDTQYF.

The chain couples TRBV19 to TRBJ2-1; 8 bases are shared with TRBD2. The CDR3 runs 16 residues. V lost 5 bases and J lost 7; bases outside the gene matches: 13. Germline CDR1 reads LNHDA; CDR2 reads SQIVND (reference sequence). CDR3 nucleotide sequence: TGTGCCAGTAGTGCGAACGGGAGGGGTGGAGTTAATGAGCAGTTCTTC. This encodes CASSANGRGGVNEQFF.

This chain connects TRBV7-2 to TRBJ2-1, with TRBD2 matching over 11 bases. V lost 0 bases, J lost 13 bases, and 2 bases stayed unmatched. Germline CDR1 SGHTA, CDR2 FQGNSA. CDR3 length: 13 residues. The CDR3 region has the DNA TGTGCCAGCAGCTTAGCACTAGCGGGAGTTCAGTTCTTC. This gives the protein CASSLALAGVQFF.

This chain joins TRBV2 and TRBJ2-5; a weak D match, TRBD2 (5 bases). The V and J ends lost 7 bases and 0 bases respectively, with 12 bases between them. CDR3 length: 14 residues. Germline CDR1 SNHLY, CDR2 FYNNEI. Here the CDR3 reads CASMAGNNQETQYF. CDR3 nucleotide sequence: TGTGCCAGCATGGCGGGCAATAACCAAGAGACCCAGTACTTC.

The V call is TRBV5-1, the J call TRBJ2-7; 10 bases are shared with TRBD1. The V segment lost 3 bases and the J segment 2 bases; nucleotides outside the gene matches: 2. The CDR3 spans 14 residues. Germline V CDR1 and CDR2: SGHRS, YFSETQ. The CDR3 loop is CASSSGQGAYEQYF. CDR3 bases: TGCGCCAGCAGCTCCGGACAGGGGGCCTACGAGCAGTACTTC.

The sample holds one count of this clone. V gene TRBV5-1 combines with J gene TRBJ1-4; D ambiguous. Trimming removed 4 bases from V and 7 bases from J, with 20 bases in between. Germline values: CDR1 SGHRS, CDR2 YFSETQ. This CDR3 has 16 residues. The DNA for the CDR3 is TGCGCCAGCAGCCCCGGTGAAATCCGGGTCTCTGAAAAACTGTTTTTT. This gives the protein CASSPGEIRVSEKLFF.

The chain combines TRBV6-1 with TRBJ2-7; tentatively, D is TRBD2 (6 bases). Germline V gene data show CDR1 as MNHNS and CDR2 as SASEGT. The V gene lost 2 bases and the J gene lost 6 bases, with 11 bases spanning the gap. This CDR3 is 13 amino acids long. The CDR3 coding sequence is TGTGCCAGCAGTGAACAGACGGGAGTCGAGCAGTACTTC. Encoded protein: CASSEQTGVEQYF.

There are a few counts of this clone. This sequence joins TRBV6-6 and TRBJ2-1; D is perhaps TRBD2 (6 bases). The CDR3 covers 13 residues. Trimming cost V 5 bases and J 9 bases, with 14 bases left between them. Germline V gene data show CDR1 as MNHNY and CDR2 as SVGAGI (reference sequence). The CDR3 nucleotides read TGTGCCAGCAGTACCGGACTATCCACTGAGCAGTTCTTC. It encodes CASSTGLSTEQFF.

The V gene is TRBV5-4, the J gene TRBJ1-6, with TRBD1 matching 7 bases. This CDR3 comprises 17 residues. CDR1 is SGHNT and CDR2 is YYREEE in the germline V gene (reference sequence). V lost 3 bases and J lost 0; bases outside the gene matches: 6. CDR3 nucleotides: TGTGCCAGCAGCTCACTGGGACAGAGCTCCTATAATTCACCCCTCCACTTT. Translating it yields CASSSLGQSSYNSPLHF.

This chain connects TRBV7-9 to TRBJ1-2; possibly TRBD1 for D (5 bases). The ends were cut back, 5 bases at V and 6 bases at J, with 16 bases in the middle. This CDR3 is 14 amino acids long. Germline V lookup: CDR1 SEHNR, CDR2 FQNEAQ (reference sequence). The DNA for the CDR3 is TGTGCCAGCAGCCCGAAGACAGCGTTACATGGCTACACCTTC. Encoded protein: CASSPKTALHGYTF. The complete variable domain, with remaining parts taken from reference TRBV7-9 and TRBJ1-2, reads DTGVSQNPRHKITKRGQNVTFRCDPISEHNRLYWYRQTLGQGPEFLTYFQNEAQLEKSRLLSDRFSAERPKGSFSTLEIQRTEQGDSAMYLCASSPKTALHGYTFGSGTRLTVV.

Comment on this clone: The DNA is omitted, as the CDR3 cannot be located on it reliably, and the CDR3 follows TCRdb's listing. The chain carries TRBV21-1 and TRBJ1-1; the DNA was not compared with TRBD1, the D call given in the table. TRBV21-1 is a documented pseudogene. Including both end residues, the CDR3 is 16 amino acids long. The CDR3 is CASSKVAFGTDFEAFF.

V gene TRBV29-1 combines with J gene TRBJ1-5, with a tentative D call TRBD1 (6 bases). The CDR3 contains 13 residues. Per germline, CDR1 SQVTM and CDR2 ANQGSEA. Trimming removed 4 bases at V and 4 bases at J, with 11 bases between. CDR3 sequence reads: CSVAGQRNQPQHF. CDR3 nucleotide sequence: TGCAGCGTTGCGGGACAAAGGAATCAGCCCCAGCATTTT.

This sequence joins TRBV18 and TRBJ2-7; D is possibly TRBD2 (6 bases). V was clipped by 6 bases and J by 7 bases, with 13 bases between them. Germline lookup yields CDR1 KGHSH and CDR2 LQKENI. The CDR3 totals 12 residues. The CDR3 loop is CASSPGVGEQYF. The CDR3 nucleotides read TGTGCCAGCTCGCCGGGAGTGGGAGAGCAGTACTTC.

The rearrangement links TRBV19 to TRBJ2-2, with TRBD2 matching 8 bases. The V and J ends lost 3 bases and 7 bases, in that order; junction bases with no gene match: 4. Germline loops: CDR1 LNHDA, CDR2 SQIVND (reference sequence). The CDR3 sequence is 14 residues long. This CDR3 is CASSMGLDIGELFF. DNA of the CDR3: TGTGCCAGTAGTATGGGACTAGACATCGGGGAGCTGTTTTTT.

This clone was seen only a few times. The CDR3 nucleotides read TGTGCCAGCAGCTTAGGGAGAGCAGATCAGCCCCAGCATTTT. Its translation is CASSLGRADQPQHF. The rearrangement links TRBV7-9 to TRBJ1-5; D unresolved. V lost 1 base and J lost 5, with 9 bases in between. This CDR3 is 14 amino acids long. CDR1 and CDR2 from the germline V gene are SEHNR and FQNEAQ (reference sequence).

The chain uses TRBV28 and TRBJ1-4, with D possibly matching TRBD1 (5 bases). With 3 bases removed from V and 7 bases from J, the gap between germline ends came to 6 bases. Germline values: CDR1 MDHEN, CDR2 SYDVKM. This CDR3 region has 12 residues. The CDR3, as DNA: TGTGCCAGCAGTTTGACAGCTGAAAAACTGTTTTTT. It yields the protein CASSLTAEKLFF.

CDR3 coding DNA: TGCGCCAGCAAAGGACAGGGGGCATCCTACGAGCAGTACTTC. Its protein is CASKGQGASYEQYF. The chain recombines TRBV5-1 with TRBJ2-7; 11 bases match TRBD1. The ends lost 6 bases at V and 1 base at J; junction bases unmatched: 3. This CDR3 has 14 residues. Germline loops: CDR1 SGHRS, CDR2 YFSETQ. Using reference TRBV5-1 and TRBJ2-7 for the parts outside the CDR3, the full variable domain is KAGVTQTPRYLIKTRGQQVTLSCSPISGHRSVSWYQQTPGQGLQFLFEYFSETQRNKGNFPGRFSGRQFSNSRSEMNVSTLELGDSALYLCASKGQGASYEQYFGPGTRLTVT.

About this clone: Other DNA sequences from this sample encode an identical CDR3 as well. The chain combines TRBV19 with TRBJ1-1, with 7 bases aligning to TRBD1. V lost 3 bases and J lost 1; bases outside the gene matches: 5. Germline values: CDR1 LNHDA, CDR2 SQIVND (reference sequence). The CDR3 loop spans 15 amino acids. The CDR3 DNA follows: TGTGCCAGTAGTATTTTGAGACAGGGGAACACTGAAGCTTTCTTT. Translation: CASSILRQGNTEAFF.

This clone showed up just a few times. This rearrangement joins TRBV18 to TRBJ2-2; 8 bases line up with TRBD1. V dropped 4 bases and J dropped 6; count of bases not matched to a gene: 7. CDR3 size: 15 residues. Germline CDR1 reads KGHSH; CDR2 reads LQKENI. The CDR3 DNA reads TGTGCCAGCTCACGCACGACGGACAGGGCCGGGGAGCTGTTTTTT. Its translation: CASSRTTDRAGELFF. Filled out from reference TRBV18 and TRBJ2-2, the complete variable domain reads NAGVMQNPRHLVRRRGQEARLRCSPMKGHSHVYWYRQLPEEGLKFMVYLQKENIIDESGMPKERFSAEFPKEGPSILRIQQVVRGDSAAYFCASSRTTDRAGELFFGEGSRLTVL.

The CDR3 bases are TGTGCCAGCAGGGTACAAAGCTCCTACAATGAGCAGTTCTTC. This gives the protein CASRVQSSYNEQFF. The chain combines TRBV2 with TRBJ2-1; no firm D call. V lost 6 bases and J lost 0, with 9 bases in between. The CDR3 loop spans 14 amino acids. From germline, CDR1 is SNHLY and CDR2 FYNNEI.

The chain recombines TRBV29-1 with TRBJ2-1, with TRBD2 identical over 8 bases. The CDR3 is 14 residues long. CDR1 is SQVTM, CDR2 ANQGSEA, per germline. V shed 6 bases, J shed 4 bases, and the junction held 8 bases outside the gene matches. Here the CDR3 DNA reads TGCAGCGTGGTGAGCGGGAGACTATACAATGAGCAGTTCTTC. Its protein is CSVVSGRLYNEQFF.

This chain uses TRBV12-5 with TRBJ1-1; 8 positions agree with TRBD1. This CDR3 is built from 17 residues. V shed 3 bases and J 5 bases; nucleotides not matched to a gene: 14. The germline V gene encodes CDR1 LGHNT and CDR2 FRNRAP. CDR3 coding DNA: TGTGCTAGTGGTTTCCCATTGACAGGGGTGAGAAGTACTGAAGCTTTCTTT. This gives the protein CASGFPLTGVRSTEAFF.

The chain recombines TRBV5-6 with TRBJ2-5, with D possibly being TRBD1 (6 bases). This CDR3 region has 14 residues. The V end lost 4 bases, the J end lost 5 bases, and 15 bases lay between the germline ends. Germline CDR1 SGHDT, CDR2 YYEEEE. The chain's CDR3 is CASSPGLRGETQYF. The CDR3 nucleotides read TGTGCCAGCAGCCCGGGCCTTAGGGGGGAGACCCAGTACTTC.

This CDR3 reads CASSQGLSHYTDTQYF. DNA of the CDR3: TGCGCCAGCAGCCAAGGACTATCCCATTACACAGATACGCAGTATTTT. The chain carries TRBV4-1 and TRBJ2-3, with a tentative D call TRBD2 (5 bases). Germline V gives CDR1 MGHRA, CDR2 YSYEKL. The V end was cut by 1 base, the J end by 2 bases, with 13 bases between. This CDR3 comprises 16 residues.

V and J are TRBV11-2 and TRBJ2-3; 10 nucleotides line up with TRBD1. Germline CDR1 is SGHAT and CDR2 is FQNNGV. Losses at the gene ends were 6 bases for V and 3 bases for J; bases not matched to a gene: 9. This CDR3 has 16 amino acids. This chain's CDR3 is CASRSTDRGRTDTQYF. For the CDR3, the DNA is TGTGCCAGCAGATCGACCGACAGGGGGCGGACAGATACGCAGTATTTT.

The chain is built from TRBV28 and TRBJ2-7; unclear D gene. Trimming removed 5 bases at V and 2 bases at J, with 7 bases between. The germline V gene encodes CDR1 MDHEN and CDR2 SYDVKM. The CDR3 consists of 12 residues. This CDR3 reads CASSTRPYEQYF. CDR3 DNA sequence: TGTGCCAGCAGTACGCGCCCCTACGAGCAGTACTTC.